The T cell receptor (beta chain) described here comes from a study of T-cell reconstitution after alpha-beta-depleted transplantation in children (dated by TCRdb to the mid-2010s). About the study as a whole: The study quantitatively tracked T-cell immune reconstitution after TCRalphabeta/CD19-depleted allogeneic hematopoietic cell transplantation in children using TCR repertoire profiling.

V ends up 7 bases short and J 0 bases short, with an unmatched junction base count of 12. Sequences MNHNS (CDR1) and SASEGT (CDR2) are obtained from the germline V gene. Including the terminal cysteine and phenylalanine, the CDR3 comprises 17 residues. The DNA shown is the 51-base CDR3, in frame from base 1. About this clonotype: It lacks a known antigen. No much larger clone exists at a distance of one base, and base qualities are not known.

To prepare the library, PCR was applied. This sample was sequenced with an Illumina HiSeq 2500. TCR library preparation used molecular barcoding, with unique molecular identifiers applied to normalize quantification of the TCRbeta repertoire. TCRdb reran the public reads through fastp at Q25 and MiXCR, keeping productive beta chains. Every CDR3 protein is listed once, alongside the most common genes and DNA of its rows. The sample table lists about 640,000 distinct CDR3 sequences, 16% of them with a count of one. The ten largest clones capture 0.9% to 1.2% of the sample. The rearranged segments are TRBV6-1 and TRBJ1-3, and 7 junction bases match TRBD1. Source: PBMCs from the stem cell graft donor, taken from the stem cell graft. The receptor's source is a human donor who donated a stem cell graft to a child with acute myeloid leukemia. For the CDR3, the sequence is CASKDRSSLFSGNTIYF. The DNA is TGTGCCAGCAAGGACAGGAGCTCCCTCTTCTCTGGAAACACCATATATTTT.